This entry lists 3 T cell receptor beta chains sequenced from one sample in a study of T-cell memory formation after mild COVID-19. TCRdb reprocessed the 5' RACE reads via MiXCR and lists one record per CDR3 protein. The sample records around 440,000 distinct CDR3 sequences, roughly 18% being singletons. The specimen sequenced was PBMCs or a T cell subset sorted from them (not recorded which). The receptors originated from an adult woman who had mild COVID-19 (a few samples of this study predate the infection). Cell type and time point are not known.

V gene TRBV3-1 combines with J gene TRBJ1-1, with D unresolved. Looked up from germline, CDR1 is LGHDT and CDR2 is YNNKEL (reference sequence). The CDR3 sequence is 13 residues long. V lost 6 bases and J lost 5, with 13 bases in between. In DNA form, the CDR3 reads TGTGCCAGCAGTCAGGCGGGTAGAACTGAAGCTTTCTTT. It encodes CASSQAGRTEAFF.

This clonotype showed up just a few times. The V gene is TRBV7-9, the J gene TRBJ2-1; TRBD2 matches at 12 bases. The ends lost 1 base at V and 6 bases at J; junction bases unmatched: 10. Germline lookup yields CDR1 SEHNR and CDR2 FQNEAQ (reference sequence). This CDR3 spans 18 amino acids. CDR3 protein: CASSLGTSGMRGGNEQFF. The CDR3 DNA is TGTGCCAGCAGCTTAGGGACTAGCGGGATGAGGGGAGGCAATGAGCAGTTCTTC. The entire variable domain, with the rest obtained from reference TRBV7-9 and TRBJ2-1, is as follows: DTGVSQNPRHKITKRGQNVTFRCDPISEHNRLYWYRQTLGQGPEFLTYFQNEAQLEKSRLLSDRFSAERPKGSFSTLEIQRTEQGDSAMYLCASSLGTSGMRGGNEQFFGPGTRLTVL.

This clonotype was picked up a small number of times. The chain carries TRBV9 and TRBJ2-6, with D possibly matching TRBD1 (6 bases). The CDR3 length is 16 residues. V was cut by 3 bases and J by 4 bases, with 14 bases left in between. Germline CDR1 and CDR2: SGDLS and YYNGEE. In nucleotides, the CDR3 is TGTGCCAGCAGCGCACTCTCAGGGGCAGGGGCCAACGTCCTGACTTTC. Protein sequence: CASSALSGAGANVLTF.